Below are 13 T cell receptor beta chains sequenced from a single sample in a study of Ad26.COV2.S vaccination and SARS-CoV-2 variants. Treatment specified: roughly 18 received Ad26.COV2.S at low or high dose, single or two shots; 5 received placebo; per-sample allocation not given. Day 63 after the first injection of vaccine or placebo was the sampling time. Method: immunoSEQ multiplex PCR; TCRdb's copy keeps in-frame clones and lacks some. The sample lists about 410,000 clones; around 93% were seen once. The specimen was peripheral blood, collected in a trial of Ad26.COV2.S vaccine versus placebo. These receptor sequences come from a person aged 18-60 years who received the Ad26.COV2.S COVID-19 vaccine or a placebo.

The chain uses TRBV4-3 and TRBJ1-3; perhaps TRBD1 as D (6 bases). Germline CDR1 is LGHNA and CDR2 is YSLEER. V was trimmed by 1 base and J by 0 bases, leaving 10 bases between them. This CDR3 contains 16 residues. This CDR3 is CASSQAGVLSGNTIYF. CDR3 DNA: TGCGCCAGCAGCCAAGCAGGGGTACTCTCTGGAAACACCATATATTTT.

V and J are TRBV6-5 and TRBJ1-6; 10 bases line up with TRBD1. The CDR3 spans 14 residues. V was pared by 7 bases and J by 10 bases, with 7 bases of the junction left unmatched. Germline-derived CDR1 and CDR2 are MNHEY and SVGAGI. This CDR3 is CASTRDRGYSPLHF. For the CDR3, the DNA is TGTGCCAGCACCCGGGACAGGGGTTACTCACCCCTCCACTTT.

This chain's CDR3 is CASSPFFSEDNEQFF. The CDR3 DNA follows: TGTGCCAGCAGTCCCTTTTTTAGCGAGGACAATGAGCAGTTCTTC. The chain recombines TRBV6-5 with TRBJ2-1; TRBD2 might be the D (5 bases). Trimming took 5 bases from V and 5 from J, leaving 16 bases between them. Germline CDR1 reads MNHEY; CDR2 reads SVGAGI. This CDR3 is 15 amino acids long.

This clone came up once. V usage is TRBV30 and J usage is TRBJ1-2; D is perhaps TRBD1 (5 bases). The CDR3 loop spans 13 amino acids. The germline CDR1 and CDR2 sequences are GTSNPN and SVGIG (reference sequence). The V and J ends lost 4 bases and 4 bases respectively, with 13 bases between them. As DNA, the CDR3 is TGTGCCTGGACCGACAGCCCGTTCTATGGCTACACCTTC. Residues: CAWTDSPFYGYTF.

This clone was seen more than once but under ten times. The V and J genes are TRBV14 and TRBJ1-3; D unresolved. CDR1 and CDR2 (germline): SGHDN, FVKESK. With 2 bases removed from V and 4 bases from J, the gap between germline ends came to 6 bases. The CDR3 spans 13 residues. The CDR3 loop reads CASSQFVGNTIYF. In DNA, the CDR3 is TGTGCCAGCAGCCAATTCGTCGGAAACACCATATATTTT.

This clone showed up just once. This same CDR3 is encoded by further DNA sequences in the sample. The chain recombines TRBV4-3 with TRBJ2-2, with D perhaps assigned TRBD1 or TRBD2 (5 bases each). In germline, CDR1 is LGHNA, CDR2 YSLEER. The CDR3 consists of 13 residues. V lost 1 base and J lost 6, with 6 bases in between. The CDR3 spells CASSQVGAGELFF. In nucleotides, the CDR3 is TGCGCCAGCAGCCAAGTGGGGGCCGGGGAGCTGTTTTTT.

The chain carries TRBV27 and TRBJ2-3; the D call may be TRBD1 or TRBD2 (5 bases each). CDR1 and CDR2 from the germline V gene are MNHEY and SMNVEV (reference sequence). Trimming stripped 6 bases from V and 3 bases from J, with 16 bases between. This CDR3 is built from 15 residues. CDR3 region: CASSEGKGLTDTQYF. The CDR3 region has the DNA TGTGCCAGCAGCGAGGGGAAGGGGTTAACAGATACGCAGTATTTT.

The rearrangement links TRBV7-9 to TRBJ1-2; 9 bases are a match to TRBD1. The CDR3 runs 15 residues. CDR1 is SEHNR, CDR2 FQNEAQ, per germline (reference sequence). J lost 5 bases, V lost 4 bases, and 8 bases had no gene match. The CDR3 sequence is CASSWTGESWYGYTF. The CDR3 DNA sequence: TGTGCCAGCAGCTGGACAGGGGAATCTTGGTATGGCTACACCTTC.

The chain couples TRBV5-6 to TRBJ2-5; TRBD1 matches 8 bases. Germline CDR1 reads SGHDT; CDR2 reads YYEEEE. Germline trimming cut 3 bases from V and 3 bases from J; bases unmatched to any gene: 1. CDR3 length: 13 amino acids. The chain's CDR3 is CASSSTGEETQYF. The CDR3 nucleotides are TGTGCCAGCAGCTCGACAGGGGAAGAGACCCAGTACTTC.

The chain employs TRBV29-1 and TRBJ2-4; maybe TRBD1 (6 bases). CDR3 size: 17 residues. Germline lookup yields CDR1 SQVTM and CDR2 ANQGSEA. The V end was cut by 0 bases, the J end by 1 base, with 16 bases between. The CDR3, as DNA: TGCAGCGTTGAAGATGGTCAGGGGTCGATGGCCAAAAACATTCAGTACTTC. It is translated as CSVEDGQGSMAKNIQYF.

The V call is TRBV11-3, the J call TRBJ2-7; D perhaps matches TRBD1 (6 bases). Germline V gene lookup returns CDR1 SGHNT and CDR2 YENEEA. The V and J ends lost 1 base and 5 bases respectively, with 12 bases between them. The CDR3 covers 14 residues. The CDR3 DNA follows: TGTGCCAGCAGCTTAGCGACAGGATTCGACGAGCAGTACTTC. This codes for CASSLATGFDEQYF.

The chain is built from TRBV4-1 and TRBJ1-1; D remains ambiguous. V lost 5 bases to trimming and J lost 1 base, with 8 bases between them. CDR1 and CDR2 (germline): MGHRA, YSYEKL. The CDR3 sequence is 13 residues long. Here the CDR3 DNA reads TGCGCCAGCAGCGGGTCTACGAACACTGAAGCTTTCTTT. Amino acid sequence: CASSGSTNTEAFF.

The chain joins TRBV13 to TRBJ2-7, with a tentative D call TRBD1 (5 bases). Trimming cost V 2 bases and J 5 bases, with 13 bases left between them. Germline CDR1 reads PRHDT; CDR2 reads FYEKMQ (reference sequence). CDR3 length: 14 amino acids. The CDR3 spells CASSLQDSRDEQYF. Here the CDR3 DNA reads TGTGCCAGCAGCTTACAAGACAGCCGTGACGAGCAGTACTTC.